Listed below are T cell receptor beta chains from one sample, sequenced in a study of blood T cell repertoires in COVID-19. The protocol was immunoSEQ multiplex PCR, while the TCRdb copy is restricted to in-frame clones and leaves out a portion. The sample holds under 100,000 clones, roughly four fifths seen once. Sequencing used peripheral blood. Every receptor here comes from a man in his fifties or sixties with acute or convalescent COVID-19. CDR3s include the opening cysteine and the closing phenylalanine or tryptophan. The D gene is left open where the match is weak. The size entry is marked missing in some rows and otherwise reads once, few, many or a size class.

CDR3 length,clone size,V gene,D gene,J gene,CDR3 protein,CDR3 DNA
15,-,TRBV18,-,TRBJ2-7,CASSPSTRPTYEQYF,TGTGCCAGCTCACCATCGACCAGGCCCACCTACGAGCAGTACTTC
15,once,TRBV9,TRBD1,TRBJ1-1,CASSPRGTDNTEAFF,TGTGCCAGCAGCCCCCGCGGGACAGATAACACTGAAGCTTTCTTT
15,-,TRBV6-5,-,TRBJ1-2,CASSKSYRDTYGYTF,TGTGCCAGCAGTAAGTCCTACCGGGACACCTATGGCTACACCTTC
12,-,TRBV15,TRBD1,TRBJ1-2,CATSRAGGGYTF,TGTGCCACCAGCAGAGCAGGGGGCGGCTACACCTTC
15,-,TRBV5-1,-,TRBJ1-5,CASSLVGERNQPQHF,TGCGCCAGCAGCTTGGTGGGAGAGCGCAATCAGCCCCAGCATTTT
14,-,TRBV6-4,-,TRBJ2-2,CASSSRGSTGELFF,TGTGCCAGCAGTTCCAGGGGCAGCACCGGGGAGCTGTTTTTT
15,-,TRBV9,-,TRBJ2-1,CASSVVGVGSNEQFF,TGTGCCAGCAGCGTAGTGGGCGTGGGGAGCAATGAGCAGTTCTTC
17,-,TRBV19,TRBD2,TRBJ2-3,CASTLTTRGGAGDTQYF,TGTGCCAGTACCCTTACGACTCGCGGGGGGGCGGGGGATACGCAGTATTTT
13,-,TRBV28,TRBD2,TRBJ2-7,CASEREGVGEQYF,TGTGCCAGCGAAAGGGAGGGAGTGGGGGAGCAGTACTTC
16,few,TRBV7-6,-,TRBJ1-5,CASSSGTSYSNQPQHF,TGTGCCAGCAGCTCCGGGACAAGTTATAGCAATCAGCCCCAGCATTTT
20,-,TRBV6-2/TRBV6-3,TRBD2,TRBJ2-1,CASSYSLTSGAPESYNEQFF,TGTGCCAGCAGTTACTCGTTGACTAGCGGGGCCCCCGAGTCCTACAATGAGCAGTTCTTC
14,-,TRBV27,-,TRBJ1-1,CATRQGRTNTEAFF,TGTGCCACCCGGCAGGGCCGAACGAACACTGAAGCTTTCTTT
17,-,TRBV6-7,TRBD2,TRBJ2-1,CASSLGLAGGPNNEQFF,TGTGCCAGCAGCCTCGGACTAGCGGGAGGGCCAAACAATGAGCAGTTCTTC
16,-,TRBV9,-,TRBJ2-2,CASSVVEAARTGELFF,TGTGCCAGCAGCGTAGTGGAGGCCGCGAGGACCGGGGAGCTGTTTTTT
13,-,TRBV18,-,TRBJ1-1,CASSPAGTDEAFF,TGTGCCAGCTCACCAGCGGGGACGGATGAAGCTTTCTTT
14,once,TRBV6-4,TRBD1,TRBJ1-1,CASRKDRANTEAFF,TGTGCCAGCAGAAAGGACAGGGCGAACACTGAAGCTTTCTTT
19,-,TRBV18,TRBD2,TRBJ2-1,CASPKDRQTSGSSYNEQFF,TGTGCCAGCCCCAAAGACAGACAGACTAGCGGGAGCTCCTACAATGAGCAGTTCTTC
14,-,TRBV6-5,TRBD2,TRBJ2-1,CASSSRTSGIEQFF,TGTGCCAGCAGTTCAAGGACTAGCGGGATCGAGCAGTTCTTC
15,-,TRBV6-5,-,TRBJ1-6,CASSYREEGSSPLHF,TGTGCCAGCAGTTACAGGGAGGAGGGAAGTTCACCCCTCCACTTT
15,-,TRBV7-9,TRBD2,TRBJ2-3,CASTPSGSRTDTQYF,TGTGCCAGCACCCCTAGCGGGAGTAGGACAGATACGCAGTATTTT
15,-,TRBV2,-,TRBJ2-1,CASETTPGSYNEQFF,TGTGCCAGCGAGACTACCCCCGGCTCCTACAATGAGCAGTTCTTC
13,-,TRBV7-2,TRBD2,TRBJ2-7,CASSRIAGEVQYF,TGTGCCAGCAGCAGAATAGCGGGTGAGGTGCAGTACTTC
18,few,TRBV14,-,TRBJ1-5,CASSPALLKDFLNQPQHF,TGTGCCAGCAGCCCGGCCCTTTTAAAGGACTTTCTCAATCAGCCCCAGCATTTT
16,-,TRBV5-4,-,TRBJ1-2,CASSSWGRSLGYGYTF,TGTGCCAGCAGCTCGTGGGGGAGGAGCCTCGGCTATGGCTACACCTTC
13,-,TRBV27,-,TRBJ2-7,CASSRQGGYEQYF,TGTGCCAGCAGTCGCCAGGGGGGCTACGAGCAGTACTTC
14,-,TRBV6-5,TRBD1,TRBJ1-1,CASRQDRGGTEAFF,TGTGCCAGCAGACAGGACAGGGGGGGCACTGAAGCTTTCTTT
12,few,TRBV23-1,-,TRBJ1-1,CASGSEATEAFF,TGCGCCAGCGGGTCCGAAGCGACTGAAGCTTTCTTT
17,-,TRBV7-6,TRBD1,TRBJ2-5,CASSSHRGHRGEETQYF,TGTGCCAGCAGCTCCCACAGAGGACACAGGGGCGAGGAGACCCAGTACTTC
21,-,TRBV12-2,-,TRBJ1-6,CASRFPRRDSRDWSYNSPLHF,TGTGCAAGTCGCTTCCCACGCCGGGACTCCCGAGATTGGTCCTATAATTCACCCCTCCACTTT
14,-,TRBV21-1,-,TRBJ2-7,CASSNRDSGYEQYF,TGTGCCAGCAGCAACCGGGACAGCGGCTACGAGCAGTACTTC
13,once,TRBV11-1,-,TRBJ2-1,CASSLDSYNEQFF,TGTGCCAGCAGCTTGGACAGCTACAATGAGCAGTTCTTC
15,-,TRBV5-1,TRBD1,TRBJ2-7,CASSLGTGFQYEQYF,TGCGCCAGCAGCCTAGGGACAGGGTTTCAGTACGAGCAGTACTTC
12,-,TRBV7-2,-,TRBJ1-2,CASSFGREGYTF,TGTGCCAGCAGCTTTGGTCGGGAAGGCTACACCTTC
13,-,TRBV15,-,TRBJ1-1,CAASYRVSTEAFF,TGTGCCGCCTCGTACAGGGTCAGCACTGAAGCTTTCTTT
15,-,TRBV18,-,TRBJ1-2,CASSPGEDSNYGYTF,TGTGCCAGCTCACCAGGGGAGGATTCTAACTATGGCTACACCTTC
12,-,TRBV12-3/TRBV12-4,-,TRBJ1-6,CASSAMGRAPYF,TGTGCCAGCAGTGCAATGGGCCGCGCCCCCTACTTT